This T cell receptor (beta chain) stems from a study of blood T cell repertoires in COVID-19. Overall study context: The study drew acute and convalescent COVID-19 samples from the United States, Italy and Spain. From T cells, B-cell-depleted T cells, or PBMCs came the material, which was cDNA or gDNA.

Everyone who took part was about 18 to 90 years old, and they came from over 20 US areas. V shed 6 bases and J 5 bases; nucleotides not matched to a gene: 9. The germline V gene encodes CDR1 WSHSY and CDR2 SAAADI. This CDR3 spans 15 amino acids. Data came from immunoSEQ multiplex PCR; TCRdb stores just in-frame clones and leaves some out. The repertoire holds about 240,000 clones, with around 90% as singletons. The receptor comes from a woman in her thirties with acute COVID-19. V usage is TRBV10-2 and J usage is TRBJ1-4; 7 bases fit TRBD1. Sequencing used PBMCs or T cells enriched from blood (not recorded which). The CDR3 coding sequence is TGCGCCAGCAGAAAAAGGGGGCGAGAGAATGAAAAACTGTTTTTT. This gives the protein CASRKRGRENEKLFF.